This T cell receptor (beta chain) was identified in a study of T cells expressing NK-cell markers. About the research overall: In sorted CD3+CD56+NKG2C+, CD3+CD56+NKG2C- and CD3+CD56-NKG2C+ T cells, TCR beta repertoires were obtained. The authors sequenced eight donors, of whom seven were HCMV-seropositive and one was seronegative. General study results and limits: Clones of NKG2C+ T cells that had expanded were of unclear HCMV specificity. The leading position in the CD3+CD56-NKG2C+ fraction of several donors also went to these clonotypes.

CDR1 is SNHLY, CDR2 FYNNEI, per germline. The CDR3 is 13 residues long. Of note for this clonotype: No antigen is known for it.

Each CDR3 protein gets one entry in TCRdb, which reprocessed the 5' RACE reads and gives no DNA. Recorded here are roughly 160,000 distinct CDR3 sequences; the top ten clones represent around a sixth. Sequenced material: blood T cells: a sorted CD56 or NKG2C T cell subset, CD4+ or CD8+ T cells, or bulk PBMC T cells (not recorded which). The sequence was collected from a woman aged 18 to 75 in good health. The rearrangement links TRBV2 to TRBJ1-2; absent DNA, TCRdb's TRBD1 call cannot be checked. The CDR3 sequence is CASLSQGADGYTF.